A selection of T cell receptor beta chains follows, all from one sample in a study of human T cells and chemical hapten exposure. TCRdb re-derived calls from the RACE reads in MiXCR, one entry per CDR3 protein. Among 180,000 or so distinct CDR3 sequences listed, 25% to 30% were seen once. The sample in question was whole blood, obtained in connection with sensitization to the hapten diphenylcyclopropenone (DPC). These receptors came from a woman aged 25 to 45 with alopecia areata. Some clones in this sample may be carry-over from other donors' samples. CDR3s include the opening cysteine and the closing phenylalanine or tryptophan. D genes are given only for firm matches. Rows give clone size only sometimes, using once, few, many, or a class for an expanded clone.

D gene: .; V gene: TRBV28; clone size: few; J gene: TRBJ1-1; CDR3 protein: CASNQENTEAFF; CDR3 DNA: TGTGCCAGCAATCAGGAGAACACTGAAGCTTTCTTT
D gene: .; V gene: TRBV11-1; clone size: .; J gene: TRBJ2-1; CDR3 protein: CASSLAGTANEQFF; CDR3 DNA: TGTGCCAGCAGCTTAGCGGGGACTGCCAATGAGCAGTTCTTC
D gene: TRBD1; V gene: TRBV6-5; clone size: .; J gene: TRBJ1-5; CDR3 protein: CASSRGQAGDQPQHF; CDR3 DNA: TGTGCCAGCAGTAGGGGACAGGCGGGTGATCAGCCCCAGCATTTT
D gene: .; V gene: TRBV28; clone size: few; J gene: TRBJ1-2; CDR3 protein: CASRTRGIYGYTF; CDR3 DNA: TGTGCCAGCAGGACCAGGGGAATCTATGGCTACACCTTC
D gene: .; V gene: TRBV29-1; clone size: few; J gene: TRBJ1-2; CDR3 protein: CSVVNRAQGGYGYTF; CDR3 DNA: TGCAGCGTTGTAAACAGGGCTCAAGGGGGCTATGGCTACACCTTC
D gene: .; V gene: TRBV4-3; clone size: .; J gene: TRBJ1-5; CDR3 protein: CASSQERSYQPQHF; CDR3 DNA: TGCGCCAGCAGCCAAGAGCGGAGCTATCAGCCCCAGCATTTT
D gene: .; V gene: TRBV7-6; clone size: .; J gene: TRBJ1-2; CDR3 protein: CASSSALPGVDYGYTF; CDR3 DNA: TGTGCCAGCAGCTCCGCGCTGCCCGGGGTCGACTATGGCTACACCTTC
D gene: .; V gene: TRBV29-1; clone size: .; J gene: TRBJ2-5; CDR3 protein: CSAGGSGAQYF; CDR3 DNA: TGCAGCGCCGGAGGTTCAGGGGCCCAGTACTTC
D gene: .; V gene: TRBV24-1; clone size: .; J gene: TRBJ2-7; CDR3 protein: CATSDLPSARPPYEQYF; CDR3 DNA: TGTGCCACCAGTGATTTGCCCTCGGCCAGGCCCCCCTACGAGCAGTACTTC
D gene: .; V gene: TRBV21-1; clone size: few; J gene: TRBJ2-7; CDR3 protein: CASSPGRCSYEQYF; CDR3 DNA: TGTGCCAGCAGCCCGGGCCGGTGCTCCTACGAGCAGTACTTC
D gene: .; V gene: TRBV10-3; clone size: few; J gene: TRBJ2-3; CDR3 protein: CASRTDLQDTQYF; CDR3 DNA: TGTGCCAGCAGGACAGACCTACAAGATACGCAGTATTTT
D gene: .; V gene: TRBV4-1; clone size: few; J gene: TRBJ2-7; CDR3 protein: CASSQGINYEQYF; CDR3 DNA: TGCGCCAGCAGCCAAGGTATCAACTACGAGCAGTACTTC
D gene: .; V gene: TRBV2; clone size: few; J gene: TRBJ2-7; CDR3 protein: CASSPGLAWEQYF; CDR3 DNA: TGTGCCAGCAGCCCTGGACTCGCCTGGGAGCAGTACTTC
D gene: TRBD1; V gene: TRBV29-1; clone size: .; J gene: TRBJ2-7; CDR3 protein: CSVVDRGLFYEQYF; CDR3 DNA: TGCAGCGTCGTAGACAGGGGCCTGTTCTACGAGCAGTACTTC
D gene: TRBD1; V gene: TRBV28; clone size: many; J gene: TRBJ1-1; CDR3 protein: CASRWTGASTEAFF; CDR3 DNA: TGTGCCAGCAGGTGGACAGGGGCGAGCACTGAAGCTTTCTTT
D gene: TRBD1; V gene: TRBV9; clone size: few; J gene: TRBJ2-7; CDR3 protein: CASSATTGGYEQYF; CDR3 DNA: TGTGCCAGCAGCGCTACTACAGGGGGCTACGAGCAGTACTTC
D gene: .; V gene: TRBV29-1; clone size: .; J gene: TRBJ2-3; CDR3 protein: CSVILITGRSTDTQYF; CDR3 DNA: TGCAGCGTCATCTTAATCACAGGGCGGAGCACAGATACGCAGTATTTT
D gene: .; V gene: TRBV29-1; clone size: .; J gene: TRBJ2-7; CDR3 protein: CSVVWGFYELYF; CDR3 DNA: TGCAGCGTTGTATGGGGGTTCTACGAGCTGTACTTC
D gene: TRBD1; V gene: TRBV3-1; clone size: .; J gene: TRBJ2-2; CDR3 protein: CASSLDRTGELFF; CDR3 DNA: TGTGCCAGCAGCCTGGACAGGACCGGGGAGCTGTTTTTT
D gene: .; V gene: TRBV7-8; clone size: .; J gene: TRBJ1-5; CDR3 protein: CASSLSRVSNQPQHF; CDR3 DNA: TGTGCCAGCAGCTTATCGCGGGTTAGCAATCAGCCCCAGCATTTT
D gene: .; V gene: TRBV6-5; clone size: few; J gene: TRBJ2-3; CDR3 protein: CASSYWRGESTDTQYF; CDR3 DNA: TGTGCCAGCAGTTACTGGAGGGGGGAGAGCACAGATACGCAGTATTTT
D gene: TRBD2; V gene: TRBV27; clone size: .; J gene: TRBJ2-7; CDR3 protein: CASSFGTRSDEQYF; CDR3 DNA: TGTGCCAGCAGTTTTGGGACTAGGTCGGACGAGCAGTACTTC
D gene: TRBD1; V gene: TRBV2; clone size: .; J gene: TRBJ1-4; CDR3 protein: CASRIGTGEEKLFF; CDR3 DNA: TGTGCCAGCAGAATCGGGACAGGGGAGGAAAAACTGTTTTTT
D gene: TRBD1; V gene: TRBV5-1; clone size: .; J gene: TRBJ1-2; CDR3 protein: CASSLRTGDYGYTF; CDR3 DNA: TGCGCCAGCAGCTTGAGGACAGGGGACTATGGCTACACCTTC
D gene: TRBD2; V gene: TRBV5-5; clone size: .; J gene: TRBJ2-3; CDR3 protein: CASSLENSGGPWDTQYF; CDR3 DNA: TGTGCCAGCAGCTTGGAGAATAGCGGGGGGCCATGGGATACGCAGTATTTT
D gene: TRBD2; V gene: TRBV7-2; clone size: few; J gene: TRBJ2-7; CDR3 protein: CASSLGREWEQYF; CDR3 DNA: TGTGCCAGCAGCTTAGGGCGGGAGTGGGAGCAGTACTTC
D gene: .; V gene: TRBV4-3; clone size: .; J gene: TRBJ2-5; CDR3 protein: CASSQDPTETQYF; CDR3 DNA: TGCGCCAGCAGCCAAGATCCCACTGAGACCCAGTACTTC
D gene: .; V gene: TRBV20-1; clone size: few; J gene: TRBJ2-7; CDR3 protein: CSARDSQRTPYEQYF; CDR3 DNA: TGCAGTGCTAGAGATAGCCAGCGGACCCCCTACGAGCAGTACTTC
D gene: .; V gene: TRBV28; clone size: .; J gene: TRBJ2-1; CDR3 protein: CASRPPGTIPYNEQFF; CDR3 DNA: TGTGCCAGCAGACCCCCCGGGACAATACCCTACAATGAGCAGTTCTTC
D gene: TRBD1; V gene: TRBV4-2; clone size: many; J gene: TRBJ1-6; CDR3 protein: CASSQEGETGTNSPLHF; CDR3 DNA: TGTGCCAGCAGCCAAGAAGGAGAGACAGGGACCAATTCACCCCTCCACTTT
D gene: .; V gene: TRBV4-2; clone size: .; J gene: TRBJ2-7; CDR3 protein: CASSQGPNGRIYEQYF; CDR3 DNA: TGTGCCAGCAGCCAAGGCCCTAACGGGAGAATTTACGAGCAGTACTTC
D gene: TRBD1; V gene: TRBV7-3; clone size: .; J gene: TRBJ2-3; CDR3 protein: CASSLTPDRGALGTHTQYF; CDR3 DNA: TGTGCCAGCAGCTTAACCCCGGACAGGGGTGCACTCGGGACACATACGCAGTATTTT
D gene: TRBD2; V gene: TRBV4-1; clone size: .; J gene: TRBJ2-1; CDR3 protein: CASSQSGTSDLQFF; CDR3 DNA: TGCGCCAGCAGCCAATCCGGGACTAGCGATTTGCAGTTCTTC
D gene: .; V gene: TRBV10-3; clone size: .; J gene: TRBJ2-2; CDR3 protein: CAISHQQTHGELFF; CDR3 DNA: TGTGCCATCAGCCACCAACAGACACACGGGGAGCTGTTTTTT
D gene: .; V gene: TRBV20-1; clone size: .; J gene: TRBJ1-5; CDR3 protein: CSARDKDRPPVAPQHF; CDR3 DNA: TGCAGTGCTAGAGATAAAGACAGGCCCCCCGTGGCGCCCCAGCATTTT
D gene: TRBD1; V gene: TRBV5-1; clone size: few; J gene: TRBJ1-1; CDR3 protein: CASSGGLHSGQVTEAFF; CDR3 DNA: TGCGCCAGCAGCGGCGGCCTCCACAGCGGACAGGTAACTGAAGCTTTCTTT
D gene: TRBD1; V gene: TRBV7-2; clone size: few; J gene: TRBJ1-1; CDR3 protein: CASSSGQAEAFF; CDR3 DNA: TGTGCCAGCAGCTCAGGACAGGCCGAAGCTTTCTTT
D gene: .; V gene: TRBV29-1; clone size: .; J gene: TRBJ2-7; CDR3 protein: CSVETKYQGEQYF; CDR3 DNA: TGCAGCGTTGAAACCAAGTACCAGGGTGAGCAGTACTTC
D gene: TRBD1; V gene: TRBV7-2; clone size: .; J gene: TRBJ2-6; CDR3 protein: CASSPGQVNVLTF; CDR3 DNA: TGTGCCAGCAGCCCGGGACAGGTTAACGTCCTGACTTTC
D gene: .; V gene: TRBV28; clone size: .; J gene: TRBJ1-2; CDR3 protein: CATLNPGYYGYTF; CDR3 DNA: TGTGCCACCTTAAACCCAGGGTACTATGGCTACACCTTC
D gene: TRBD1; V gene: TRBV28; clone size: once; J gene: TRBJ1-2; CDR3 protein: CASSFARQGYGYTF; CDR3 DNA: TGTGCCAGCAGTTTTGCTAGACAGGGCTATGGCTACACCTTC
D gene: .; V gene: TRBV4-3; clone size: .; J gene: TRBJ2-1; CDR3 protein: CASSQDVLAGRYNEQFF; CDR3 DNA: TGCGCCAGCAGCCAAGATGTTCTGGCAGGGCGATACAATGAGCAGTTCTTC
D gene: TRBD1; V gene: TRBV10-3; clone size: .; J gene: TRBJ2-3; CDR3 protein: CAISGRQGSSDTQYF; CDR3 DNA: TGTGCCATCAGTGGTAGACAGGGGAGTTCAGATACGCAGTATTTT
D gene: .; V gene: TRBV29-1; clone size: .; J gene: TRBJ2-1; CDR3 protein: CSRWTGGIASGRDEQFF; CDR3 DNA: TGCAGCAGATGGACAGGGGGCATCGCTAGCGGGAGGGATGAGCAGTTCTTC
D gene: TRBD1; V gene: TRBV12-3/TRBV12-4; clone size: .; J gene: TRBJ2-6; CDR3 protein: CASRTGVTGANVLTF; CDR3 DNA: TGTGCCAGCAGAACAGGGGTGACTGGGGCCAACGTCCTGACTTTC
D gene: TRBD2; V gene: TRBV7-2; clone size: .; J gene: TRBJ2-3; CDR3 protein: CASSSTSGGARDTQYF; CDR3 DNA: TGTGCCAGCAGCTCGACTAGCGGGGGGGCAAGGGATACGCAGTATTTT
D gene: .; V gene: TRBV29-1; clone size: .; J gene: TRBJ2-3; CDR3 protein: CSAEGGSDTQYF; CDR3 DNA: TGCAGCGCCGAAGGAGGGTCAGATACGCAGTATTTT